Presented here are 9 T cell receptor beta chains from one specimen sequenced in a study of glioma-infiltrating T cells. Using RNA template, CDR3s of TCR alpha and beta were amplified with iRepertoire arm-PCR. TCRdb called the multiplex PCR reads again in MiXCR, with one record for every CDR3 protein. The profile covers 300,000 to 450,000 distinct CDR3 sequences, with about two fifths appearing a single time and around 12% taken by the ten largest. The specimen sequenced was glioma tissue, nonneoplastic brain tissue, or PBMCs (not recorded which). Receptors originate from a human donor with low-grade glioma or glioblastoma, undergoing nonglioma brain surgery, or in good health (not recorded which).

This clonotype was counted many times. The rearrangement joins TRBV6-2 or TRBV6-3 to TRBJ2-2; no firm D call. This CDR3 spans 13 amino acids. Per germline, CDR1 MNHEY and CDR2 SVGEGT. Trimming pared 8 bases from V and 3 bases from J, leaving 10 bases between. The CDR3: CASDRPDTGELFF. In DNA form, the CDR3 reads TGTGCCAGCGACCGACCGGACACCGGGGAGCTGTTTTTT.

In regard to this clonotype: This may stem from a read error, because a much larger clone lies one nucleotide away. The CDR3 loop reads CGSSPSGQGVTEAFF. Here the CDR3 DNA reads TGTGGCAGCAGTCCCTCGGGACAGGGGGTGACTGAAGCTTTCTTT. The rearrangement links TRBV28 to TRBJ1-1, with TRBD1 matching 11 bases. The germline CDR1 and CDR2 sequences are MDHEN and SYDVKM. The CDR3 consists of 15 residues.

This clonotype was found a few times. The J gene is TRBJ2-5, the V gene TRBV2; D not certain. The germline gives CDR1 SNHLY, CDR2 FYNNEI. V was clipped by 4 bases and J by 5 bases, with 11 bases between them. CDR3 length equals 13 residues. CDR3 DNA sequence: TGTGCCAGCAGTGGGCAGCAGCAGGAGACCCAGTACTTC. Its protein product is CASSGQQQETQYF.

The chain recombines TRBV20-1 with TRBJ2-7, with 12 bases identical to TRBD2. The J segment lost 3 bases and the V segment lost 3 bases, leaving 3 bases of the junction unmatched. This CDR3 contains 14 residues. CDR1 is DFQATT, CDR2 SNEGSKA, per germline (reference sequence). In DNA form, the CDR3 reads TGCAGTGCTAGGACTAGCGGGGGCCACTACGAGCAGTACTTC. This codes for CSARTSGGHYEQYF.

The chain recombines TRBV6-5 with TRBJ2-7; 8 nucleotides line up with TRBD2. The ends lost 7 bases at V and 10 bases at J; junction bases unmatched: 18. Germline V CDR1 and CDR2: MNHEY, SVGAGI. The CDR3 extends over 15 amino acids. The CDR3 is CASIPSLAGGLDQYF. CDR3 coding DNA: TGTGCCAGCATCCCCTCGTTGGCGGGAGGTCTGGATCAGTACTTC.

This clonotype was observed a few times. The rearrangement uses TRBV20-1 and TRBJ2-3, with D hard to call. The V and J ends lost 5 bases and 0 bases respectively, with 12 bases between them. The CDR3 extends over 14 amino acids. Germline V lookup: CDR1 DFQATT, CDR2 SNEGSKA (reference sequence). CDR3: CSAPGYLSTDTQYF. CDR3 nucleotides: TGCAGTGCTCCCGGCTACCTTAGCACAGATACGCAGTATTTT.

This clonotype appeared a few times. The chain recombines TRBV12-3 or TRBV12-4 with TRBJ1-5, with no clear D. Between the trimmed V and J ends, which lost 3 bases and 4 bases, there was a span of 10 bases. The CDR3 contains 14 residues. CDR3 in DNA: TGTGCCAGCAGTTTGAGGTGGGAAAATCAGCCCCAGCATTTT. As protein: CASSLRWENQPQHF.

A single count supports this clonotype. This chain joins TRBV5-1 and TRBJ2-7, with D perhaps given as TRBD1 or TRBD2 (5 bases each). The germline V and J ends were trimmed by 2 bases and 0 bases, with 12 bases remaining between them. Germline V gene sequence: CDR1 SGHRS, CDR2 YFSETQ. The CDR3 runs to 15 residues. In DNA form, the CDR3 reads TGCGCCAGCAGCTTTACCGGGACGGACTCCTACGAGCAGTACTTC. This codes for CASSFTGTDSYEQYF.

The table lists this clonotype with a few counts. The chain has TRBV20-1 and TRBJ2-7; 8 nucleotides agree with TRBD2. The V gene's germline CDR1 is DFQATT and CDR2 SNEGSKA (reference sequence). Trimming cost V 0 bases and J 0 bases; bases outside gene matches: 10. This CDR3 is built from 17 residues. CDR3 DNA: TGCAGTGCTAGAGATCGTCGGACGGGAGGGGTCTCCTACGAGCAGTACTTC. Translation: CSARDRRTGGVSYEQYF.